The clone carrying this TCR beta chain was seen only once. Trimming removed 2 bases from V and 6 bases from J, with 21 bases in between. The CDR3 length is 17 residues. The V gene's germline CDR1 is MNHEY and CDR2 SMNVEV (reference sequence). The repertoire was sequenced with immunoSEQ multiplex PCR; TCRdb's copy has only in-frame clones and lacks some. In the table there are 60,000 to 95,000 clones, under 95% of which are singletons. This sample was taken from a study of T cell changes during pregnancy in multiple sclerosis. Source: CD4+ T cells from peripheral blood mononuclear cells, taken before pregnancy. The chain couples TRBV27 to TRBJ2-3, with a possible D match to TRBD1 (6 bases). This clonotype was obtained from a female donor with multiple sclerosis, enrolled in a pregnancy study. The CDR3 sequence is CASSLTGHPSHMDTQYF. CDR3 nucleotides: TGTGCCAGCAGTTTAACGGGACATCCTAGTCATATGGATACGCAGTATTTT.